These T cell receptor beta chains were read from a single sample in a study of CD8+ T cells in alopecia areata. The repertoire was sequenced with immunoSEQ multiplex PCR; TCRdb's copy has only in-frame clones and lacks some. The sample has 140,000 to 150,000 clones; around 58% are singletons. The sample consisted of CD4+ T cells sorted from blood, taken at week 0. Receptor source: a human donor with alopecia areata. CDR3s include the opening cysteine and the closing phenylalanine or tryptophan. The order of the fields is V gene, CDR3 protein.

TRBV29-1,CSVMGAYEQYF
TRBV19,CASTMGQGVGQPQHF
TRBV7-3,CASSSDTNEQFF
TRBV7-2,CASSLGGGWDTQYF
TRBV7-2,CASSLPPPAPEAFF
TRBV30,CAWSPPGEKLFF
TRBV7-2,CASSPHGWRGGTGELFF
TRBV7-2,CASSRGQGRGETQYF
TRBV10-3,CAISEFDSSYEQYF
TRBV30,CAWSNPPRNTEAFF
TRBV7-9,CASSFTLGFGGTEAFF
TRBV29-1,CSVLQGRTEAFF
TRBV10-2,CASSGGNWNEQYF
TRBV7-2,CASSNTDTQYF
TRBV25-1,CASSPFGGGQETQYF
TRBV29-1,CSVWTGTGQPQHF
TRBV27,CASSNQGQYTEAFF
TRBV4-2,CASSQDPGGRNGYTF
TRBV18,CASSRRPEELGGANVLTF
TRBV15,CATSRDQGTVSEQFF
TRBV5-1,CASSPGQGGTEAFF
TRBV29-1,CSGDSYYGYTF
TRBV15,CATSRGYGYTF
TRBV29-1,CSASRGGQNTEAFF
TRBV11-1,CASSLALAGQETQYF
TRBV18,CASSPGEGGSNEQFF
TRBV4-3,CASSQQWDQPQHF
TRBV6-5,CASSYSIWAVAEAFF
TRBV7-9,CASSLAGAIQETQYF
TRBV7-2,CASSFGSPLHF
TRBV7-6,CASSLILAGGNEQFF
TRBV5-1,CASSLALDRGQNEQYF
TRBV20-1,CSARNPGEQYF
TRBV4-1,CASSLDPTRASTDTQYF
TRBV4-1,CASSQVRTLVDRPQHF
TRBV11-2,CASSFAGEETQYF
TRBV29-1,CSAGIRDFYEQYF
TRBV29-1,CSVPGRGGELFF
TRBV7-2,CASSSPEGLNTEAFF
TRBV7-2,CASSFRDRADTQYF
TRBV19,CASSLGSEGYEQYF
TRBV29-1,CSVPQFPGGGISGANVLTF
TRBV5-1,CASSSLLSSYEQYF
TRBV9,CASSVATGGFTGELFF
TRBV9,CASSIGTSGLNSPLHF
TRBV15,CATSRDGSPLHF
TRBV29-1,CSVDGGAGANVLTF
TRBV6-5,CASSYSTIGGSPLHF
TRBV7-9,CASSSSMTVRIAEAFF
TRBV30,CAWALGGGSQNIQYF
TRBV6-5,CASRSGPQETQYF
TRBV9,CASSLTGGSPLHF
TRBV6-1,CASSEALGGASNEQFF
TRBV25-1,CASSGLTAEAFF
TRBV5-4,CASSLAGAWEQFF
TRBV6-1,CASIGRGSGANVLTF
TRBV9,CASSVGGPGQGQYF
TRBV27,CASSLVGGSYNEQFF